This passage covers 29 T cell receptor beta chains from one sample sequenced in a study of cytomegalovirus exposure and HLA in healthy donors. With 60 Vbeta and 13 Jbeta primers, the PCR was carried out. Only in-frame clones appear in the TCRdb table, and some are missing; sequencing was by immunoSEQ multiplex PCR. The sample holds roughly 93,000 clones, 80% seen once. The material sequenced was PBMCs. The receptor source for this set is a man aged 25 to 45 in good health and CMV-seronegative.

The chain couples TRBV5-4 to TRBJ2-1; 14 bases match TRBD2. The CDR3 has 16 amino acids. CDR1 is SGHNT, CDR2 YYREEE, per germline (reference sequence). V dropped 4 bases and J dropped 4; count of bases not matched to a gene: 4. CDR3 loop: CASSRLAGGTYNEQFF. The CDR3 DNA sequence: TGTGCCAGCAGCCGACTAGCGGGGGGGACGTACAATGAGCAGTTCTTC.

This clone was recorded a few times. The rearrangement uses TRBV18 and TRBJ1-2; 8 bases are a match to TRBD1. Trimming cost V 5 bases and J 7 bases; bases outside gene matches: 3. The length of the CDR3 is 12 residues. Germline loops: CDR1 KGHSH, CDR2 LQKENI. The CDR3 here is CASSSQGAGYTF. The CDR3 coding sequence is TGTGCCAGCTCATCGCAGGGGGCTGGCTACACCTTC.

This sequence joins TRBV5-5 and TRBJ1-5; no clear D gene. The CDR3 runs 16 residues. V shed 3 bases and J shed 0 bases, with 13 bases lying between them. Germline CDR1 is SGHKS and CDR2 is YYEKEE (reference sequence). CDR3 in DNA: TGTGCCAGCAGCTCCAATCCGGCAGGTAGCAATCAGCCCCAGCATTTT. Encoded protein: CASSSNPAGSNQPQHF.

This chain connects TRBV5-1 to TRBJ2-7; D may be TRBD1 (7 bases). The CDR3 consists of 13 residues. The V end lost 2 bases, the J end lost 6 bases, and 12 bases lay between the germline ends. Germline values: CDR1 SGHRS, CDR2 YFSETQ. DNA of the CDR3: TGCGCCAGCAGCTTTGGCCAGGGGGGCGAGCAGTACTTC. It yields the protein CASSFGQGGEQYF.

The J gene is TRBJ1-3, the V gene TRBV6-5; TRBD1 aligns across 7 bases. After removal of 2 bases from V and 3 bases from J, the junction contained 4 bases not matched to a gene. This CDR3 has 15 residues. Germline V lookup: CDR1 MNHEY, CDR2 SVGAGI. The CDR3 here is CASSYGQELGNTIYF. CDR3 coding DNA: TGTGCCAGCAGTTACGGACAGGAGCTTGGAAACACCATATATTTT.

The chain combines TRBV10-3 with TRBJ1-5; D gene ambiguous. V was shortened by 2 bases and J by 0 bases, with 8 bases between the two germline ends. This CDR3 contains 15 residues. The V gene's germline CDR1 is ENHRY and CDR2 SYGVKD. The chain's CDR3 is CAISENINSNQPQHF. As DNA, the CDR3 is TGTGCCATCAGTGAGAACATCAATAGCAATCAGCCCCAGCATTTT.

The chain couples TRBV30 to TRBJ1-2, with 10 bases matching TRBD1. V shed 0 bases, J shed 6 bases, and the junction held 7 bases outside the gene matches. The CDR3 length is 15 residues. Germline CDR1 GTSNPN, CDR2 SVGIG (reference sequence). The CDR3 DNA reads TGTGCCTGGAGTGTCCGACAGGGGGCATGGAATGGCTACACCTTC. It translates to CAWSVRQGAWNGYTF.

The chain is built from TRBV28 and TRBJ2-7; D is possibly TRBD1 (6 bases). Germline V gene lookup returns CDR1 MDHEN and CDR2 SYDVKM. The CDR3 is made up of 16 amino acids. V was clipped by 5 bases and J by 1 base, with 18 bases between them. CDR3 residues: CASSPERTAISYEQYF. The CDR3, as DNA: TGTGCCAGCAGTCCCGAACGGACAGCGATATCCTACGAGCAGTACTTC.

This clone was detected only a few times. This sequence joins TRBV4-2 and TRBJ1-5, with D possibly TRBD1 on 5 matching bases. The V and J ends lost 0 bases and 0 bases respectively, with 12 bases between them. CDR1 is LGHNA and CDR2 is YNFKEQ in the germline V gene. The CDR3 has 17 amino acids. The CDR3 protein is CASSQDVTGNSNQPQHF. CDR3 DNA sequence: TGTGCCAGCAGCCAAGATGTTACAGGTAATAGCAATCAGCCCCAGCATTTT.

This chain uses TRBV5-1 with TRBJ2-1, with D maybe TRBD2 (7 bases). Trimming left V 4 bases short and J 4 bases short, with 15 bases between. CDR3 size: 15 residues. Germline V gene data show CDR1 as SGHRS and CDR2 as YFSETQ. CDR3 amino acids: CASSVEGGPYNEQFF. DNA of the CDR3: TGCGCCAGCAGCGTTGAGGGGGGGCCTTACAATGAGCAGTTCTTC. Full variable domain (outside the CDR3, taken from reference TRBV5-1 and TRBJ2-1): KAGVTQTPRYLIKTRGQQVTLSCSPISGHRSVSWYQQTPGQGLQFLFEYFSETQRNKGNFPGRFSGRQFSNSRSEMNVSTLELGDSALYLCASSVEGGPYNEQFFGPGTRLTVL.

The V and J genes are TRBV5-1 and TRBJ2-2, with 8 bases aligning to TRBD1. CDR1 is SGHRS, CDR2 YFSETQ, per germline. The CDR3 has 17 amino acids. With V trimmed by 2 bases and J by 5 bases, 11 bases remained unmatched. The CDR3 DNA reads TGCGCCAGCAGCTTTACCGGGACGGGACAGGTAACCGGGGAGCTGTTTTTT. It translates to CASSFTGTGQVTGELFF. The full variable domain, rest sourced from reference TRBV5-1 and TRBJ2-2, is KAGVTQTPRYLIKTRGQQVTLSCSPISGHRSVSWYQQTPGQGLQFLFEYFSETQRNKGNFPGRFSGRQFSNSRSEMNVSTLELGDSALYLCASSFTGTGQVTGELFFGEGSRLTVL.

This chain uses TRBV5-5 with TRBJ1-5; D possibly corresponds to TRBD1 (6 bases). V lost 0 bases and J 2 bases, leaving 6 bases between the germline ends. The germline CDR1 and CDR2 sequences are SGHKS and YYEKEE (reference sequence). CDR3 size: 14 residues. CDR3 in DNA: TGTGCCAGCAGCTTGGCAGGGGGCAATCAGCCCCAGCATTTT. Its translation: CASSLAGGNQPQHF.

The CDR3 spells CASSPWEGQGHSPLHF. The CDR3, as DNA: TGTGCCAGCAGCCCCTGGGAGGGACAGGGGCATTCACCCCTCCACTTT. The chain is built from TRBV7-9 and TRBJ1-6; 10 bases match TRBD1. Losses at the gene ends were 5 bases for V and 8 bases for J; bases not matched to a gene: 9. The germline gives CDR1 SEHNR, CDR2 FQNEAQ (reference sequence). The CDR3 runs 16 residues. Full variable domain (remainder filled in from reference TRBV7-9 and TRBJ1-6): DTGVSQNPRHKITKRGQNVTFRCDPISEHNRLYWYRQTLGQGPEFLTYFQNEAQLEKSRLLSDRFSAERPKGSFSTLEIQRTEQGDSAMYLCASSPWEGQGHSPLHFGNGTRLTVT.

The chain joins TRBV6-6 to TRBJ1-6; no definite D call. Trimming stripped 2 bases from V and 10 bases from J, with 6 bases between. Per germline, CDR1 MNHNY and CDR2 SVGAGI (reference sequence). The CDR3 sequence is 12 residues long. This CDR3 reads CASSYTGSPLHF. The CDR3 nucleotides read TGTGCCAGCAGTTACACGGGGTCACCCCTCCACTTT.

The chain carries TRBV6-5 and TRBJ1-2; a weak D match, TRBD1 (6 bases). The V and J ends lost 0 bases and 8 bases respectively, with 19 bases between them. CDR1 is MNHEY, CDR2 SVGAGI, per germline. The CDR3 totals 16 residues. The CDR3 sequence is CASSYSEVGQPGGYTF. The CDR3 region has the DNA TGTGCCAGCAGTTACTCGGAGGTCGGACAGCCCGGGGGCTACACCTTC.

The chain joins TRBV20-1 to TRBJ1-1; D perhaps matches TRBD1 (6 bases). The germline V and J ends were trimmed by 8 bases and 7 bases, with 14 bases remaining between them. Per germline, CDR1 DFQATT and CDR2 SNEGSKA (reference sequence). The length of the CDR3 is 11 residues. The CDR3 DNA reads TGCAGTTTGGGGGCCGGGATTGAAGCTTTCTTT. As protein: CSLGAGIEAFF.

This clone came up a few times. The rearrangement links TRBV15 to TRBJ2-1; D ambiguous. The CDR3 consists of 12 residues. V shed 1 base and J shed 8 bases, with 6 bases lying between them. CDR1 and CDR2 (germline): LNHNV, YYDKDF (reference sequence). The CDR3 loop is CATSRAEDEQFF. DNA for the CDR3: TGTGCCACCAGCAGAGCCGAGGATGAGCAGTTCTTC. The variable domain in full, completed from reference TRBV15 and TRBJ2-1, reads DAMVIQNPRYQVTQFGKPVTLSCSQTLNHNVMYWYQQKSSQAPKLLFHYYDKDFNNEADTPDNFQSRRPNTSFCFLDIRSPGLGDTAMYLCATSRAEDEQFFGPGTRLTVL.

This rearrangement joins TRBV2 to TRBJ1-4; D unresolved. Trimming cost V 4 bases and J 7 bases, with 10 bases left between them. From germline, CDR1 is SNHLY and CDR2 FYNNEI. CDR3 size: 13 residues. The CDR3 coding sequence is TGTGCCAGCAGTGGTGGGCCCGGTGAAAAACTGTTTTTT. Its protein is CASSGGPGEKLFF.

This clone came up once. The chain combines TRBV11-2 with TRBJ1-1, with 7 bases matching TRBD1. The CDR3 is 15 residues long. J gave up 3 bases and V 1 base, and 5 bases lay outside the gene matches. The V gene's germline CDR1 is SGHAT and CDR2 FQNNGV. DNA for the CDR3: TGTGCCAGCAGCTTAGCAGGGGGTGGGGACACTGAAGCTTTCTTT. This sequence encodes CASSLAGGGDTEAFF.

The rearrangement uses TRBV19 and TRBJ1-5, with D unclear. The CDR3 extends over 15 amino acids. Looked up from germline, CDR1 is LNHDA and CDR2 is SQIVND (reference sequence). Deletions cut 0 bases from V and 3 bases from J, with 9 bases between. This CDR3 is CASSIDGVPNQPQHF. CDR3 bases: TGTGCCAGTAGTATAGACGGGGTCCCCAATCAGCCCCAGCATTTT.

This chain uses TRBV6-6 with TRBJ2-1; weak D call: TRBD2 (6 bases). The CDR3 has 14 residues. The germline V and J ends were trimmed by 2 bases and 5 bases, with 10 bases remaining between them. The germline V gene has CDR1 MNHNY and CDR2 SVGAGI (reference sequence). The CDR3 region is CASSYTSGHNEQFF. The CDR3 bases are TGTGCCAGCAGTTACACCAGCGGGCACAATGAGCAGTTCTTC.

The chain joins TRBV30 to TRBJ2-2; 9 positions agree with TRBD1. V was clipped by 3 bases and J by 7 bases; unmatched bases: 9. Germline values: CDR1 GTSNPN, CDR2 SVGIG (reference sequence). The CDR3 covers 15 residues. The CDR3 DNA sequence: TGTGCCTGGAGGCGGTGGACAGGGGATAGCGGGGAGCTGTTTTTT. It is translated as CAWRRWTGDSGELFF. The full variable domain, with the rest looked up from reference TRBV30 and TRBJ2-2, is SQTIHQWPATLVQPVGSPLSLECTVEGTSNPNLYWYRQAAGRGLQLLFYSVGIGQISSEVPQNLSASRPQDRQFILSSKKLLLSDSGFYLCAWRRWTGDSGELFFGEGSRLTVL.

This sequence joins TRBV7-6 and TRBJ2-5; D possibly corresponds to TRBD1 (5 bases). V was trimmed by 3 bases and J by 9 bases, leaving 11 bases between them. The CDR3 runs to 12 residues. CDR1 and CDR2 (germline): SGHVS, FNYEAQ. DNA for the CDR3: TGTGCCAGCAGCTTCGAAGGGGCGGCCCAGTACTTC. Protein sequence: CASSFEGAAQYF.

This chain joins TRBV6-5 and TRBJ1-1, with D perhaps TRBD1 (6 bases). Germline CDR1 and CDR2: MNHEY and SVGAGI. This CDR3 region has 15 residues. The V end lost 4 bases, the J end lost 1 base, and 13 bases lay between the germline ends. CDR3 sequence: CASSLQGGRNTEAFF. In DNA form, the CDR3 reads TGTGCCAGCAGTTTACAGGGTGGACGGAACACTGAAGCTTTCTTT.

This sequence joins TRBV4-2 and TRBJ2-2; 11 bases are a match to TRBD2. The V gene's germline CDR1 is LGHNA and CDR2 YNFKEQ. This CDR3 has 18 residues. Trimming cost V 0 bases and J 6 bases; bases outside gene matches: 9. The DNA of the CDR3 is TGTGCCAGCAGCCAAGATGGCGATAGCGGGGGGGGCCCCGGGGAGCTGTTTTTT. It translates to CASSQDGDSGGGPGELFF.

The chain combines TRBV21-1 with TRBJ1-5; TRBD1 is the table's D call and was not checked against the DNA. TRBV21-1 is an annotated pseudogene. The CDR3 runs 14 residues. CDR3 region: CASSLKGGQELQHF. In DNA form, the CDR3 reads TGTGCCAGCAGTCTCAAAGGAGGACAGGAGCTCCAGCATTTT.

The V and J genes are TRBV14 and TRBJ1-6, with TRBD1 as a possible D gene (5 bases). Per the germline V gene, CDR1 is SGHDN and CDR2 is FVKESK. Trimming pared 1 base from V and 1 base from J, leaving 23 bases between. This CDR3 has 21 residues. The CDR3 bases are TGTGCCAGCAGCCAAGGAGTACGCGCCGCTCTAAGGGGATCCTATAATTCACCCCTCCACTTT. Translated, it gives CASSQGVRAALRGSYNSPLHF.

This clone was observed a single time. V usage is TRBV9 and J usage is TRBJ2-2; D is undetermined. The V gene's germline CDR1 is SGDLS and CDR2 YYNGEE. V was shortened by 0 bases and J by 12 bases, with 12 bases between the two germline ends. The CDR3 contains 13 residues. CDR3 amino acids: CASSVAPRIQLFF. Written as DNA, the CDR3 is TGTGCCAGCAGCGTAGCTCCGCGGATACAGCTGTTTTTT.

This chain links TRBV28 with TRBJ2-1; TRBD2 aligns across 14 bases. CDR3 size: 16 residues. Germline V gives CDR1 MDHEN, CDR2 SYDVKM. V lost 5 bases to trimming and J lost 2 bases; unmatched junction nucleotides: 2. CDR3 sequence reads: CASSGTSGGPYNEQFF. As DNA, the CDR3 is TGTGCCAGCAGTGGGACTAGCGGGGGACCCTACAATGAGCAGTTCTTC.